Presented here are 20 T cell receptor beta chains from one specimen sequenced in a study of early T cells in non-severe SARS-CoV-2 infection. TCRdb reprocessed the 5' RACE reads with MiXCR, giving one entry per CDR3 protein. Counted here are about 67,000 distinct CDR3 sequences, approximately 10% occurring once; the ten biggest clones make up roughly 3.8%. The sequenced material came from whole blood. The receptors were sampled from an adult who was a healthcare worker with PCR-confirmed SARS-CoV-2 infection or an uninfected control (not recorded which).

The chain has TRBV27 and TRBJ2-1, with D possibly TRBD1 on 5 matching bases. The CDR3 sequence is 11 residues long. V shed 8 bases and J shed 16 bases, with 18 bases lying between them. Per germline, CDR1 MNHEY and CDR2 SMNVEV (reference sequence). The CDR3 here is CASGPVDSLFF. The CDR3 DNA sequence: TGTGCCAGCGGCCCCGTCGACAGTCTTTTCTTC.

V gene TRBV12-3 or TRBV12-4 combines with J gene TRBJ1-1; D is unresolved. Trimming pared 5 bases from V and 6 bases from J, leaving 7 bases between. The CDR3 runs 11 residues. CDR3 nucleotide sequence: TGTGCCAGCAGTGCGGTGGCTGAAGCTTTCTTT. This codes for CASSAVAEAFF.

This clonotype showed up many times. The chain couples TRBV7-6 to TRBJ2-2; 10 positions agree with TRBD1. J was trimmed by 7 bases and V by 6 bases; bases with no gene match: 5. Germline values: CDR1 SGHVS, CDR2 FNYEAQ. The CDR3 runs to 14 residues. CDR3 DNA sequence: TGTGCCAGCAGACCGGGACAGGGGTTCGGGGAGCTGTTTTTT. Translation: CASRPGQGFGELFF.

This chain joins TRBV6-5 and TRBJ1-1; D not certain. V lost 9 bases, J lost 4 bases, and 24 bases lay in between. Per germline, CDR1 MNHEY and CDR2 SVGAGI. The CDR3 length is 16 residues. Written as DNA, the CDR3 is TGTGCCAGTTCTCTCCGGGAGGCTTTGCGTGGCACTGAAGCTTTCTTT. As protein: CASSLREALRGTEAFF.

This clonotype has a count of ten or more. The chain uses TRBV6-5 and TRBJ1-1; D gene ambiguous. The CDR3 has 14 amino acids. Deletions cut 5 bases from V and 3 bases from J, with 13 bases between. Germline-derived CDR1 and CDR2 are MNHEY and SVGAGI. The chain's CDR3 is CASSRGGPHTEAFF. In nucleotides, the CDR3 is TGTGCCAGCAGTCGGGGTGGGCCTCACACTGAAGCTTTCTTT.

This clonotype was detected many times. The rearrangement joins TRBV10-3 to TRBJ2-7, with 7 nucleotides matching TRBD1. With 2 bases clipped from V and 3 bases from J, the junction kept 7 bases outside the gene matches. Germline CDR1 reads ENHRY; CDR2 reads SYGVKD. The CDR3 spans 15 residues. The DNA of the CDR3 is TGTGCCATCAGTGAGGCGACAGGGAGAAACTACGAGCAGTACTTC. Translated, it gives CAISEATGRNYEQYF.

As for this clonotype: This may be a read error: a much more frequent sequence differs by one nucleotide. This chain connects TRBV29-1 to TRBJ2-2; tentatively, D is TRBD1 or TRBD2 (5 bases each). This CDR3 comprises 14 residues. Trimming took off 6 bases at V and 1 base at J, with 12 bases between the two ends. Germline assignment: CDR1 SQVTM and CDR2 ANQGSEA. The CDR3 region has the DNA TGCAGCGTCCACGGGACCGTGAACACCGGGGAGCTGTTTTTT. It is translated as CSVHGTVNTGELFF.

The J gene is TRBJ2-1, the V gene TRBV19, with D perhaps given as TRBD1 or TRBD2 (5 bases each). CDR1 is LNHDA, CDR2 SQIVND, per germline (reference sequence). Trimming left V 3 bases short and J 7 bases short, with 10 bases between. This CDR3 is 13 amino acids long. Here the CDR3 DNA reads TGTGCCAGTAGTATGGGGGTCCTGAATGAGCAGTTCTTC. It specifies CASSMGVLNEQFF.

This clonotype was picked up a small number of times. The CDR3 DNA reads TGTGCCAGCAGTTACTTCGGGGGGGATCGAGATACGCAGTATTTT. This codes for CASSYFGGDRDTQYF. The rearrangement uses TRBV6-5 and TRBJ2-3; TRBD2 matches 8 bases. The CDR3 has 15 residues. CDR1 is MNHEY, CDR2 SVGAGI, per germline. V was pared by 1 base and J by 5 bases, with 5 bases of the junction left unmatched.

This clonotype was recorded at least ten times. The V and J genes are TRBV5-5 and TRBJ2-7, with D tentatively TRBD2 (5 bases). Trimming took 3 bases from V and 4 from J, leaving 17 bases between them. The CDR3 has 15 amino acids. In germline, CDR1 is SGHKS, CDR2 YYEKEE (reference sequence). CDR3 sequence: CASSSRGLGIYEQYF. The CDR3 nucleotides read TGTGCCAGCAGCTCCCGGGGATTGGGTATATACGAGCAGTACTTC. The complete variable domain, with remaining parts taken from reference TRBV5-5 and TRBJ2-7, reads DAGVTQSPTHLIKTRGQQVTLRCSPISGHKSVSWYQQVLGQGPQFIFQYYEKEERGRGNFPDRFSARQFPNYSSELNVNALLLGDSALYLCASSSRGLGIYEQYFGPGTRLTVT.

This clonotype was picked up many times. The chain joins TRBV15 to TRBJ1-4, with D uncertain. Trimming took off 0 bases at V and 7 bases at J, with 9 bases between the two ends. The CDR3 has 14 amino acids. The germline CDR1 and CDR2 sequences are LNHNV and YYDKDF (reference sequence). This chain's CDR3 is CATSRDRGSEKLFF. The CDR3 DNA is TGTGCCACCAGCAGAGATCGAGGATCTGAAAAACTGTTTTTT. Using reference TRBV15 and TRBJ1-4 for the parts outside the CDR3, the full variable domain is DAMVIQNPRYQVTQFGKPVTLSCSQTLNHNVMYWYQQKSSQAPKLLFHYYDKDFNNEADTPDNFQSRRPNTSFCFLDIRSPGLGDTAMYLCATSRDRGSEKLFFGSGTQLSVL.

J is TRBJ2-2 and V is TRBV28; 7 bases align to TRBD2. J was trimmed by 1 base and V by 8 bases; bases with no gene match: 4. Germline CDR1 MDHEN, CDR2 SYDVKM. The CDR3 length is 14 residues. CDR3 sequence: CASRSGMNTGELFF. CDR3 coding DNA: TGTGCCAGCCGAAGCGGGATGAACACCGGGGAGCTGTTTTTT.

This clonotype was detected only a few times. This CDR3 reads CASRPVGGDAETQYF. The CDR3 DNA is TGTGCCAGCAGGCCCGTGGGAGGGGACGCGGAGACCCAGTACTTC. V is TRBV2 and J is TRBJ2-5, with TRBD2 identical over 7 bases. Germline trimming cut 6 bases from V and 5 bases from J; bases unmatched to any gene: 12. From germline, CDR1 is SNHLY and CDR2 FYNNEI. The length of the CDR3 is 15 residues.

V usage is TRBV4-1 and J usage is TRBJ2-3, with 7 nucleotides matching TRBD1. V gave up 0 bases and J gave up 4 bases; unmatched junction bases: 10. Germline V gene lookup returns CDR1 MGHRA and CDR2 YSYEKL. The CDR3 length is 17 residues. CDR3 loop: CASSQDLGQAGSDTQYF. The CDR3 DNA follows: TGCGCCAGCAGCCAAGATCTTGGACAGGCCGGTTCAGATACGCAGTATTTT.

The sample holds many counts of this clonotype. This CDR3 reads CASNDLDTGELFF. CDR3 DNA: TGTGCCAGCAACGACTTGGACACCGGGGAGCTGTTTTTT. The V and J genes are TRBV6-6 and TRBJ2-2; D call uncertain. This CDR3 is built from 13 residues. Germline CDR1 reads MNHNY; CDR2 reads SVGAGI (reference sequence). Between the trimmed V and J ends, which lost 7 bases and 3 bases, there was a span of 9 bases.

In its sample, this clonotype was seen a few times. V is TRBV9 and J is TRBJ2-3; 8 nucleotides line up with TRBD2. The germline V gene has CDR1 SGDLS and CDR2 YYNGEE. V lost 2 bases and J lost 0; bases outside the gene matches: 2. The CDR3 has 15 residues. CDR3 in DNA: TGTGCCAGCAGCGTGAGCGGGAGTAGCACAGATACGCAGTATTTT. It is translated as CASSVSGSSTDTQYF.

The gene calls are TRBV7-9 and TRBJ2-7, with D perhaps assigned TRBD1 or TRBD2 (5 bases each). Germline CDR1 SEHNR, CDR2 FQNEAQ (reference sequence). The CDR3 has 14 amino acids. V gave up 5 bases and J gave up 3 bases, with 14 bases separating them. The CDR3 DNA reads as TGTGCCAGCAGCCCACGGGACCCCGTCTACGAGCAGTACTTC. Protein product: CASSPRDPVYEQYF.

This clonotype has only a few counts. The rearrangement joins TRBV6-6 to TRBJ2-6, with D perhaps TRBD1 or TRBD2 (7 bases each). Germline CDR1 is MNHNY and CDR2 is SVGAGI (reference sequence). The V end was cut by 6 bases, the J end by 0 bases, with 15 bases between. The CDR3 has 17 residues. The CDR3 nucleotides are TGTGCCAGCAGCCAGGGGGAGGGGTACTCTGGGGCCAACGTCCTGACTTTC. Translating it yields CASSQGEGYSGANVLTF.

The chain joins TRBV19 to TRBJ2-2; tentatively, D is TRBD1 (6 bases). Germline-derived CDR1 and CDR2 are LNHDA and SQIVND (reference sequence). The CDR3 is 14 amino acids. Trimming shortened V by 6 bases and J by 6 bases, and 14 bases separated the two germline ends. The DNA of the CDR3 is TGTGCCAGTAGGGGCAGGGGACACGCCGGGGAGCTGTTTTTT. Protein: CASRGRGHAGELFF.

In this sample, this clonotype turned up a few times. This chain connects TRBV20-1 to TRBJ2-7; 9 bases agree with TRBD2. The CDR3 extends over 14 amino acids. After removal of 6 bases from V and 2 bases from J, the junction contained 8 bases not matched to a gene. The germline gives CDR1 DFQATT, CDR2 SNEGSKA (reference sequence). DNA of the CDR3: TGCAGTGCCCCGACCCGACTAGCGGCCTACGAGCAGTACTTC. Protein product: CSAPTRLAAYEQYF.